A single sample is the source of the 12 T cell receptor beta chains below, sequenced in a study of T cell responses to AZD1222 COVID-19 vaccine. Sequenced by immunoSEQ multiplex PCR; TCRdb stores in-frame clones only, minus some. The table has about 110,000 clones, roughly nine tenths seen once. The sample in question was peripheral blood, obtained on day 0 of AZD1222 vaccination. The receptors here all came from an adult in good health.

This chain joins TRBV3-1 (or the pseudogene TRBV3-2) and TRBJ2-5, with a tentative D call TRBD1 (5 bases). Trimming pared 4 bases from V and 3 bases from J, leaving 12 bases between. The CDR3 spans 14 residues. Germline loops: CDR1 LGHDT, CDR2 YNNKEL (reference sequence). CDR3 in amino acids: CASSLGVRKETQYF. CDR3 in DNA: TGTGCCAGCAGCCTAGGGGTGAGGAAAGAGACCCAGTACTTC.

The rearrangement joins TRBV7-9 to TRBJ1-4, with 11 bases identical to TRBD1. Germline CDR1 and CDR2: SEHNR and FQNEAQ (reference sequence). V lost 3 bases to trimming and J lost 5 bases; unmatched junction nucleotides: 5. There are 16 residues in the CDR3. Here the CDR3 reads CASSFTGQGANEKLFF. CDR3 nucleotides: TGTGCCAGCAGCTTCACCGGACAGGGGGCGAATGAAAAACTGTTTTTT.

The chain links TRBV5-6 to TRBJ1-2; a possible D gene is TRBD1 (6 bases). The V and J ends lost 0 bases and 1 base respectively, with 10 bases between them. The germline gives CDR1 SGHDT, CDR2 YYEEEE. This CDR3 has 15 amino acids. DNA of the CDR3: TGTGCCAGCAGCTTGGCCGGACAGATTAACTATGGCTACACCTTC. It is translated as CASSLAGQINYGYTF.

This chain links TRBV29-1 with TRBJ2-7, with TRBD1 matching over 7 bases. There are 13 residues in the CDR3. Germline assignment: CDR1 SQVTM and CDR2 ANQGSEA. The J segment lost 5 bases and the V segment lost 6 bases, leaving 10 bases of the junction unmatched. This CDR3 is CSVEKGGADEQYF. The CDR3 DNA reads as TGCAGCGTAGAGAAAGGGGGCGCGGACGAGCAGTACTTC.

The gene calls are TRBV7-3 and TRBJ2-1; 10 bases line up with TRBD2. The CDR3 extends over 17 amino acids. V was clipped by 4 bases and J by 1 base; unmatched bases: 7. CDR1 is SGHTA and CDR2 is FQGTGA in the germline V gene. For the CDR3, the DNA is TGTGCCAGCAGCTCCGACCTTAGCGGGAGGTCCTACAATGAGCAGTTCTTC. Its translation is CASSSDLSGRSYNEQFF.

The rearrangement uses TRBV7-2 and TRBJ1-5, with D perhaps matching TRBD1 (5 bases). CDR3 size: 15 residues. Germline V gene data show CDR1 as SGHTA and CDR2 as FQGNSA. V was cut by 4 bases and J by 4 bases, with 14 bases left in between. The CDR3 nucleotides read TGTGCCAGCAGCTCGGGGCCTGCCGGTAATCAGCCCCAGCATTTT. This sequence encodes CASSSGPAGNQPQHF.

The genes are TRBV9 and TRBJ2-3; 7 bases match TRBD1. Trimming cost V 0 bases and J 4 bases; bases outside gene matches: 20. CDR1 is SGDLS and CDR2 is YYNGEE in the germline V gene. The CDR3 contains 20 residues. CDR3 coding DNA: TGTGCCAGCAGCGTAGTGGAGGCCCTGGGTAGGGGTCAGGGGGCAGATACGCAGTATTTT. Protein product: CASSVVEALGRGQGADTQYF.

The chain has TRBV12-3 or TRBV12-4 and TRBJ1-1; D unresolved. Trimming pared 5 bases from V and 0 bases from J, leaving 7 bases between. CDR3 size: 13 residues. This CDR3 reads CASSPTVNTEAFF. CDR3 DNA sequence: TGTGCCAGCAGTCCGACGGTGAACACTGAAGCTTTCTTT.

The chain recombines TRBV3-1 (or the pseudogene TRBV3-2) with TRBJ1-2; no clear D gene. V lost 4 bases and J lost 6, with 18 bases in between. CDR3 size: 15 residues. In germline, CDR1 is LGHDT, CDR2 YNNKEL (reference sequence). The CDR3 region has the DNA TGTGCCAGCAGCCCTTGGAGGGCGAGCCAGCATGGCTACACCTTC. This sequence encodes CASSPWRASQHGYTF.

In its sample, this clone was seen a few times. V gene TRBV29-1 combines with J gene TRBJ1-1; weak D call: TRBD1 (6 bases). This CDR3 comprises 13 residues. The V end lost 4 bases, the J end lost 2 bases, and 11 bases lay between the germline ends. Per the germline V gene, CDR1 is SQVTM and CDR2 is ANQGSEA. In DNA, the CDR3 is TGCAGCGTTGTTTCAGGGGCCAACACTGAAGCTTTCTTT. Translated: CSVVSGANTEAFF.

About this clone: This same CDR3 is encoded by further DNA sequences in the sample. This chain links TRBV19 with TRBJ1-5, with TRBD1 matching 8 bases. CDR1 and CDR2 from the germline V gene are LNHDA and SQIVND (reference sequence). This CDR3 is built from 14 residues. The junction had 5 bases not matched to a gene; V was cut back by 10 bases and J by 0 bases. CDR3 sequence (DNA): TGTGCCACCGGGACAGGAGATAGCAATCAGCCCCAGCATTTT. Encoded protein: CATGTGDSNQPQHF.

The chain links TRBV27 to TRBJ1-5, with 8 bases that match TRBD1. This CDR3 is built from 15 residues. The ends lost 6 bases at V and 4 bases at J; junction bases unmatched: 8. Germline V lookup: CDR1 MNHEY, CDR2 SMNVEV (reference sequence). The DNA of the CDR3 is TGTGCCAGCAGGATTGGACAGGGAGAAAATCAGCCCCAGCATTTT. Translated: CASRIGQGENQPQHF.